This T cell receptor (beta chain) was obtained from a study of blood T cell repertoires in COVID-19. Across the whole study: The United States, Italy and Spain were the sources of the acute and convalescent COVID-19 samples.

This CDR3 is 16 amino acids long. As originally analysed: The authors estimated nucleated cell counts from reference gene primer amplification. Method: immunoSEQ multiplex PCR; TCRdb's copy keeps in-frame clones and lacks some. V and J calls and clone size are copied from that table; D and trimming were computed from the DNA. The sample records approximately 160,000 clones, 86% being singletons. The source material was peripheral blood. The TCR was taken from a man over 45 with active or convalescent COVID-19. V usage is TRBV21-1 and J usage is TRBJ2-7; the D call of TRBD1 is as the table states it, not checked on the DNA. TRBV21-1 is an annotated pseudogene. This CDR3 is CASSKAQDRAPYEQYF. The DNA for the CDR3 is TGTGCCAGCAGCAAAGCGCAGGACAGGGCCCCCTACGAGCAGTACTTC.